Reported below is one TCR beta chain. The data belong to a study of OX40 agonist ivuxolimab in advanced cancers. The overall study: Patients received the agonistic anti-OX40 (CD134) antibody ivuxolimab.

The method was immunoSEQ multiplex PCR; TCRdb's version includes in-frame clones alone and lacks a portion of them. The data show approximately 99,000 clones, 95% to 96% seen once. V lost 0 bases and J lost 3, with 5 bases in between. CDR3 size: 13 residues. Germline values: CDR1 PRHDT, CDR2 FYEKMQ (reference sequence). The chain couples TRBV13 to TRBJ1-1; possibly TRBD1 for D (5 bases). This TCR came from an adult with an advanced solid tumor such as melanoma, head and neck, liver or kidney cancer. The sequencing here drew on CD4+ or CD8+ T cells sorted from blood, taken in a trial of the OX40 agonist ivuxolimab. The CDR3 spells CASSLGGDTEAFF. CDR3 in DNA: TGTGCCAGCAGCTTAGGGGGGGACACTGAAGCTTTCTTT.